The 10 T cell receptor beta chains listed next were all sequenced from one sample in a study of PD-1 blockade in classical Hodgkin lymphoma. The protocol was immunoSEQ multiplex PCR, while the TCRdb copy is restricted to in-frame clones and leaves out a portion. The data hold approximately 26,000 clones, with roughly 89% observed a single time. The time point: newly diagnosed, previously untreated cHL patient sample. The authors purified CD4+ T cells from thawed PBMCs by magnetic negative selection. Sequencing used CD4+ T cells from blood. These receptors were taken from a human donor with classical Hodgkin lymphoma.

The CDR3 sequence is CASSTIYEQYF. The CDR3 nucleotides are TGTGCCAGCAGTACTATCTACGAGCAGTACTTC. The chain couples TRBV6-5 to TRBJ2-7; D not certain. In germline, CDR1 is MNHEY, CDR2 SVGAGI. Trimming cost V 5 bases and J 3 bases, with 5 bases left between them. The length of the CDR3 is 11 residues.

The chain combines TRBV28 with TRBJ1-2; perhaps TRBD1 as D (5 bases). Germline lookup yields CDR1 MDHEN and CDR2 SYDVKM. V was shortened by 5 bases and J by 7 bases, with 14 bases between the two germline ends. The CDR3 contains 13 residues. CDR3: CASSPPGLGGYTF. The CDR3 nucleotides read TGTGCCAGCAGTCCCCCGGGACTAGGTGGCTACACCTTC.

V gene TRBV19 combines with J gene TRBJ2-1; no clear D gene. Trimming removed 4 bases at V and 6 bases at J, with 13 bases between. CDR1 is LNHDA and CDR2 is SQIVND in the germline V gene (reference sequence). This CDR3 is built from 14 residues. CDR3 DNA sequence: TGTGCCAGTAGTACTCACCCTGGTGGCAATGAGCAGTTCTTC. Its protein is CASSTHPGGNEQFF.

V usage is TRBV5-6 and J usage is TRBJ2-2; 9 nucleotides align to TRBD1. This CDR3 is 14 amino acids long. Germline-derived CDR1 and CDR2 are SGHDT and YYEEEE. With V trimmed by 4 bases and J by 5 bases, 3 bases remained unmatched. The CDR3 spells CASSTGQGTGELFF. CDR3 bases: TGTGCCAGCAGCACGGGACAGGGTACCGGGGAGCTGTTTTTT.

This clone was detected once. The V gene is TRBV4-3, the J gene TRBJ1-6; D not resolved. Germline CDR1 is LGHNA and CDR2 is YSLEER. V was pared by 0 bases and J by 7 bases, with 10 bases between. CDR3 length: 15 amino acids. CDR3 amino acids: CASSQDGKLNSPLHF. As DNA, the CDR3 is TGCGCCAGCAGCCAAGATGGGAAGTTGAATTCACCCCTCCACTTT.

The genes are TRBV6-4 and TRBJ2-1; no clear D. The CDR3 covers 13 residues. Trimming left V 0 bases short and J 7 bases short, with 7 bases between. Germline-derived CDR1 and CDR2 are MRHNA and SNTAGT. The CDR3 protein is CASSDSPANEQFF. In nucleotides, the CDR3 is TGTGCCAGCAGTGACTCCCCCGCTAATGAGCAGTTCTTC.

The table lists this clone with a count of one. The chain joins TRBV30 to TRBJ2-2, with a possible D match to TRBD2 (6 bases). Germline CDR1 reads GTSNPN; CDR2 reads SVGIG (reference sequence). CDR3 length: 15 amino acids. Between the trimmed V and J ends, which lost 2 bases and 1 base, there was a span of 11 bases. Here the CDR3 DNA reads TGTGCCTGGAGTAAGGGGACTGTGAACACCGGGGAGCTGTTTTTT. Translating it yields CAWSKGTVNTGELFF.

This chain connects TRBV7-8 to TRBJ2-1, with D maybe TRBD2 (5 bases). Trimming took 5 bases from V and 7 from J, leaving 15 bases between them. Germline V CDR1 and CDR2: SGHVS, FQNEAQ. This CDR3 is 14 amino acids long. The CDR3 loop reads CASSVYRGMNEQFF. The CDR3 nucleotides read TGTGCCAGCAGCGTTTACCGGGGTATGAATGAGCAGTTCTTC. Full variable domain (missing parts from reference TRBV7-8 and TRBJ2-1): GAGVSQSPRYKVAKRGQDVALRCDPISGHVSLFWYQQALGQGPEFLTYFQNEAQLDKSGLPSDRFFAERPEGSVSTLKIQRTQQEDSAVYLCASSVYRGMNEQFFGPGTRLTVL.

This chain links TRBV27 with TRBJ1-3; maybe TRBD1 (5 bases). Trimming took off 5 bases at V and 2 bases at J, with 10 bases between the two ends. Germline V CDR1 and CDR2: MNHEY, SMNVEV (reference sequence). The CDR3 contains 14 residues. For the CDR3, the DNA is TGTGCCAGCAGTCGGGACCGCACTGGAAACACCATATATTTT. It translates to CASSRDRTGNTIYF.

The V call is TRBV18, the J call TRBJ1-2; TRBD1 is a possible D gene (5 bases). The CDR3 contains 14 residues. Per germline, CDR1 KGHSH and CDR2 LQKENI. V lost 4 bases and J lost 8, with 17 bases in between. The CDR3 DNA follows: TGTGCCAGCTCACTCGAAAGGGACTCGAGGGGCTACACCTTC. Translation: CASSLERDSRGYTF.